This TCR beta chain is from a study of blood T cells in healthy people across ages. Together with a sample-barcoded 5' primer, a J-beta primer mix was included in a second PCR lasting about 7 to 11 cycles. TCRdb independently ran MiXCR on the 5' RACE reads; one entry per CDR3 protein. This sample carries about 930,000 distinct CDR3 sequences, 25% to 35% of them seen once, and the ten largest clones take 10%. This CDR3 has 15 amino acids. Trimming pared 2 bases from V and 0 bases from J, leaving 11 bases between. Germline CDR1 is LNHDA and CDR2 is SQIVND (reference sequence). The same data also contributed to another study, on T cells of mothers and their children.

This sequence was found in a woman between 40 and 55 years old in good health. Specimen: blood. The chain joins TRBV19 to TRBJ2-7; the D call may be TRBD1 or TRBD2 (5 bases each). CDR3 coding DNA: TGTGCCAGTAGTATATGGGACGGAAGCTCCTACGAGCAGTACTTC. Amino acids: CASSIWDGSSYEQYF.